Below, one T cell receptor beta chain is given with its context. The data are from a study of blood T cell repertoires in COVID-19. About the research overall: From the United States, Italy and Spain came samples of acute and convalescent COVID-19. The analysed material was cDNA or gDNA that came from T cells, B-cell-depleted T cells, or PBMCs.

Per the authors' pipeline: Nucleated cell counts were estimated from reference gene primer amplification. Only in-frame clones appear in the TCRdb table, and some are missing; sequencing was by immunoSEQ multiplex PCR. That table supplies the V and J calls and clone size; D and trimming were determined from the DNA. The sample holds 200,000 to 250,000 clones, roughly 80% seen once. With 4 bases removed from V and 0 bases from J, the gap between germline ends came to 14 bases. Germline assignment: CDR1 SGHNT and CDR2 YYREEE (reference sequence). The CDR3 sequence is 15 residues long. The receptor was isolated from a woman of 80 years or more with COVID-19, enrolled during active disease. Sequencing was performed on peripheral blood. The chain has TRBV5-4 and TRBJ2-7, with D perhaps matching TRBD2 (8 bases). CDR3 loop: CASSRGGTASYEQYF. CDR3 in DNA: TGTGCCAGCAGCCGCGGGGGGACAGCCTCCTACGAGCAGTACTTC. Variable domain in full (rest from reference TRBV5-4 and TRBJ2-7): ETGVTQSPTHLIKTRGQQVTLRCSSQSGHNTVSWYQQALGQGPQFIFQYYREEENGRGNFPPRFSGLQFPNYSSELNVNALELDDSALYLCASSRGGTASYEQYFGPGTRLTVT.